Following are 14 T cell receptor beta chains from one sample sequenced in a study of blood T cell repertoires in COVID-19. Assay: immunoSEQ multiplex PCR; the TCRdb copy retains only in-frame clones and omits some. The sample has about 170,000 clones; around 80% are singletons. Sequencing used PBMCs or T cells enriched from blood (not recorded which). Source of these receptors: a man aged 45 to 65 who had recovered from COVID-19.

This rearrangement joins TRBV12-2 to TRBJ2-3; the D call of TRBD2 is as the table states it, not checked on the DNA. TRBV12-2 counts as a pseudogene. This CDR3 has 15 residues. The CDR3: CASRLGGGDTDTQYF. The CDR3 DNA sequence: TGTGCAAGTCGCTTAGGCGGGGGGGACACAGATACGCAGTATTTT.

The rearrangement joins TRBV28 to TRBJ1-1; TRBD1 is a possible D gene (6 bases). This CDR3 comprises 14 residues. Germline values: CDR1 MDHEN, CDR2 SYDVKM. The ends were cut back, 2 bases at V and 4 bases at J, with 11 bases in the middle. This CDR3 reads CASSLGQGTTEAFF. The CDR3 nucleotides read TGTGCCAGCAGTTTAGGTCAGGGGACCACTGAAGCTTTCTTT.

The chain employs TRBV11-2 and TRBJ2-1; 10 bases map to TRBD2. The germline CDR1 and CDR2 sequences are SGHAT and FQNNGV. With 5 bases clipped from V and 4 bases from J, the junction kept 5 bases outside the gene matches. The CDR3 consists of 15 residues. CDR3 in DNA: TGTGCCAGCAGCCGTAGCGGGGGGACGTACAATGAGCAGTTCTTC. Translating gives CASSRSGGTYNEQFF.

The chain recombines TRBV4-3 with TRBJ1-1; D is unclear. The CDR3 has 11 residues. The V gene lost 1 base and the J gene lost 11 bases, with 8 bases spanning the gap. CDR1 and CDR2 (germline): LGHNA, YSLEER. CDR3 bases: TGCGCCAGCAGCCAAGGCCGCGGGGCTTTCTTT. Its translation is CASSQGRGAFF.

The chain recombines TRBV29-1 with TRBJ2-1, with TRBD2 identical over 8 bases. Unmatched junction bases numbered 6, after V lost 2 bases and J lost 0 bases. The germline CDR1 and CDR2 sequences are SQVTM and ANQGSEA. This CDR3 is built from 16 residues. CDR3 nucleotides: TGCAGCGTTGAACCCCTCAGCGGGAGCTCCTACAATGAGCAGTTCTTC. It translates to CSVEPLSGSSYNEQFF.

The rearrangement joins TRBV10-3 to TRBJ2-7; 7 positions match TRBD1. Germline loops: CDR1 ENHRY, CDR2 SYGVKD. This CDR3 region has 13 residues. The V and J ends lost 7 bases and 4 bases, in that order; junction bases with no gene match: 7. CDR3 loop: CAINGDSAYEQYF. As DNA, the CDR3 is TGTGCCATCAATGGGGACAGTGCATACGAGCAGTACTTC.

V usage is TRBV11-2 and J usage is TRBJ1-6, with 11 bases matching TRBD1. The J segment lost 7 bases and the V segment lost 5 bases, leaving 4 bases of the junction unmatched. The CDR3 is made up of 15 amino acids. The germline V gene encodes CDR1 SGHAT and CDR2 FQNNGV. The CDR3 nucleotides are TGTGCCAGCAGCGCCGGGACAGGGGGAAATTCACCCCTCCACTTT. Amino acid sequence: CASSAGTGGNSPLHF.

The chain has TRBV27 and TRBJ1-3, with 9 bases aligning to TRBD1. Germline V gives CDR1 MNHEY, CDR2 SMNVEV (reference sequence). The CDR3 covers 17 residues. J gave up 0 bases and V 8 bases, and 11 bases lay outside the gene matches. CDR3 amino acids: CASRNLGQGHSGNTIYF. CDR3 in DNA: TGTGCCAGCCGCAACCTTGGACAGGGGCACTCTGGAAACACCATATATTTT.

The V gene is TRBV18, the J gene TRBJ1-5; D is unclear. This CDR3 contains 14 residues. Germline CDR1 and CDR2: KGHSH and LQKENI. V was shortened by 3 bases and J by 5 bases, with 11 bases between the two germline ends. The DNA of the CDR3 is TGTGCCAGCTCACCCGGGTCAGCCGATCAGCCCCAGCATTTT. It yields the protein CASSPGSADQPQHF.

The CDR3 DNA follows: TGCGCCAGCAGCCAAGCGGGGACAGGCACCACAGATACGCAGTATTTT. This gives the protein CASSQAGTGTTDTQYF. The chain carries TRBV4-1 and TRBJ2-3, with 8 bases aligning to TRBD1. J was trimmed by 2 bases and V by 1 base; bases with no gene match: 5. The germline gives CDR1 MGHRA, CDR2 YSYEKL. The CDR3 is made up of 16 amino acids.

This CDR3 is CAWRYQGATGNTIYF. DNA for the CDR3: TGTGCCTGGAGATACCAGGGGGCAACTGGAAACACCATATATTTT. The chain combines TRBV30 with TRBJ1-3; the match to TRBD1 covers 8 bases. CDR1 and CDR2 (germline): GTSNPN, SVGIG (reference sequence). Trimming took 3 bases from V and 2 from J; bases not matched to a gene: 6. CDR3 size: 15 residues.

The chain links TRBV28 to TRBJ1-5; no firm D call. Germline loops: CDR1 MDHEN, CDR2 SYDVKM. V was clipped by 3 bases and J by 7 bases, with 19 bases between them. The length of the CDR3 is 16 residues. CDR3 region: CASSFSSGGTRQPQHF. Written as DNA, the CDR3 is TGTGCCAGCAGTTTTTCATCGGGAGGCACCCGCCAGCCCCAGCATTTT.

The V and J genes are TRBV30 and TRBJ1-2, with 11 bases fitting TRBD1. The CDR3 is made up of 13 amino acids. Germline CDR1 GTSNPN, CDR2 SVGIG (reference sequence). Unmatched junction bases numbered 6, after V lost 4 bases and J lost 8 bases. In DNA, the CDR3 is TGTGCCTGGAACGGACAGGGGGCGGGCGGCTACACCTTC. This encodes CAWNGQGAGGYTF. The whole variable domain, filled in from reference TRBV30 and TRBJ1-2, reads SQTIHQWPATLVQPVGSPLSLECTVEGTSNPNLYWYRQAAGRGLQLLFYSVGIGQISSEVPQNLSASRPQDRQFILSSKKLLLSDSGFYLCAWNGQGAGGYTFGSGTRLTVV.

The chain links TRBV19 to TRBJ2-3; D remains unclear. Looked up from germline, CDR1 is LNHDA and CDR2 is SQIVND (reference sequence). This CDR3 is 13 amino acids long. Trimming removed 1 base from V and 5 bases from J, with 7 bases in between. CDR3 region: CASSIVPGDTQYF. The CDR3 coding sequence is TGTGCCAGTAGTATAGTCCCCGGAGATACGCAGTATTTT.